The sequence of this T cell receptor beta chain was determined in a study of blood T cell repertoires in COVID-19. Clinical history reported by participants formed the basis on which cohorts were assigned. Within 2 weeks before study entry, exposed participants met a COVID-19 case. Trimming took 3 bases from V and 1 from J, leaving 9 bases between them. The CDR3 has 14 amino acids. CDR1 SQVTM and CDR2 ANQGSEA come from the germline V gene. Libraries were prepared by immunoSEQ multiplex PCR; TCRdb keeps only in-frame clonotypes and omits some of them. The sample lists some 190,000 clones, around 80% seen once, with 13% to 15% in the top ten.

The chain has TRBV29-1 and TRBJ2-2, with D maybe TRBD2 (5 bases). The receptor comes from a man between 60 and 75 years old who had been exposed to COVID-19. The sequenced material came from PBMCs or T cells enriched from blood (not recorded which). This CDR3 is CSVDSRGNTGELFF. The CDR3 DNA is TGCAGCGTTGATAGTCGGGGGAACACCGGGGAGCTGTTTTTT.